This TCR beta chain was documented in a study of control samples from healthy donors and cancer patients. TCRdb's table, derived via immunoSEQ multiplex PCR, lists solely in-frame clones and lacks some. The profile shows some 210,000 clones, around 93% of them singletons. This clone was detected only once. The TCR comes from a man aged 25 to 40 in good health. Material: blood.

The CDR3 nucleotides read TGTGCCAGCTCAGCCCACAGCTACGAGCAGTACTTC. Translating it yields CASSAHSYEQYF. This chain joins TRBV18 and TRBJ2-7; no definite D call. This CDR3 comprises 12 residues. V was shortened by 5 bases and J by 3 bases, with 8 bases between the two germline ends. Per germline, CDR1 KGHSH and CDR2 LQKENI.